The rows below give T cell receptor beta chains drawn from one sample of a study of T cell repertoires in cytomegalovirus infection. Their target antigens are unknown. MiXCR, applied by TCRdb to the reads, yields one record per CDR3 protein. This sample yields about 470,000 distinct CDR3 sequences, of which approximately 40% are seen a single time; 35% to 50% belongs to the top ten. Source: cultured PBMCs, taken from culture after CMV antigen stimulation. Receptors originate from a human donor in good health (CMV status not recorded). Some clones in this sample may be carry-over from other donors' samples. CDR3s include the opening cysteine and the closing phenylalanine or tryptophan. D genes are given only for firm matches. The size of a clone is reported for some rows only, either as once, few or many, or as a class for expanded clones.

CDR3aa: CASSPVGGIEQFF
CDR3nt: TGTGCCAGCAGCCCCGTGGGAGGAATCGAGCAGTTCTTC
j_gene: TRBJ2-1
abundance: .
d_gene: .
v_gene: TRBV7-2

CDR3aa: CASIDRGWTGELFF
CDR3nt: TGTGCCAGTATCGACAGGGGATGGACCGGGGAGCTGTTTTTT
j_gene: TRBJ2-2
abundance: .
d_gene: TRBD1
v_gene: TRBV19

CDR3aa: CASSSGGLFTDTQYF
CDR3nt: TGCGCCAGCAGCTCCGGGGGGCTATTCACAGATACGCAGTATTTT
j_gene: TRBJ2-3
abundance: .
d_gene: .
v_gene: TRBV5-1

CDR3aa: CASSQRQEFTEQYF
CDR3nt: TGTGCCAGCAGCCAACGACAGGAATTTACCGAGCAGTACTTC
j_gene: TRBJ2-7
abundance: .
d_gene: .
v_gene: TRBV7-2

CDR3aa: CASSPDRRDYGYTF
CDR3nt: TGTGCCAGCAGCCCGGACAGGCGGGACTATGGCTACACCTTC
j_gene: TRBJ1-2
abundance: few
d_gene: TRBD1
v_gene: TRBV28

CDR3aa: CASSYERELSEQYF
CDR3nt: TGTGCCAGCAGTTACGAGCGGGAGTTATCCGAGCAGTACTTC
j_gene: TRBJ2-7
abundance: few
d_gene: TRBD2
v_gene: TRBV6-2/TRBV6-3

CDR3aa: CASSHRGSGYGYTF
CDR3nt: TGTGCCAGTAGTCACAGGGGATCGGGATATGGCTACACCTTC
j_gene: TRBJ1-2
abundance: .
d_gene: TRBD1
v_gene: TRBV19

CDR3aa: CASSFRDRVTGELFF
CDR3nt: TGTGCCAGCAGTTTCCGGGACAGGGTTACCGGGGAGCTGTTTTTT
j_gene: TRBJ2-2
abundance: .
d_gene: TRBD1
v_gene: TRBV12-3/TRBV12-4

CDR3aa: CASSLSGKAYNEQFF
CDR3nt: TGTGCCAGCAGCTTAAGTGGAAAGGCCTACAATGAGCAGTTCTTC
j_gene: TRBJ2-1
abundance: .
d_gene: .
v_gene: TRBV7-2

CDR3aa: CASTTGGWSTEAFF
CDR3nt: TGTGCCAGTACTACAGGGGGCTGGAGCACTGAAGCTTTCTTT
j_gene: TRBJ1-1
abundance: .
d_gene: TRBD1
v_gene: TRBV19